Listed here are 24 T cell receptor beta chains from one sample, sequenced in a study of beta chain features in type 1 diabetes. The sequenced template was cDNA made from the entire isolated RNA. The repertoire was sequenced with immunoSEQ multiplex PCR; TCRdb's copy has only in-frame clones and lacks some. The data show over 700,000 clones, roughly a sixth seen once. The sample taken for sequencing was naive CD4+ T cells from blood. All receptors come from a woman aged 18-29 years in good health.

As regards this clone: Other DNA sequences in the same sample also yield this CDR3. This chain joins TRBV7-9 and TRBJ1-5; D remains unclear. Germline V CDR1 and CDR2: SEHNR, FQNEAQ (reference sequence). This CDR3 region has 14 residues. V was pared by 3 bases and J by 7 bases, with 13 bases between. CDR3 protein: CASSLGTLGQPQHF. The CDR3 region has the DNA TGTGCCAGCAGCTTGGGTACGCTGGGACAGCCCCAGCATTTT.

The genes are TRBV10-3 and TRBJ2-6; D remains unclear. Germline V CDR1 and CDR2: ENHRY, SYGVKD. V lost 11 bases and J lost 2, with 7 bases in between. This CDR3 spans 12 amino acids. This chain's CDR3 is CAPFPGANVLTF. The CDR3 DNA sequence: TGTGCCCCTTTTCCTGGGGCCAACGTCCTGACTTTC.

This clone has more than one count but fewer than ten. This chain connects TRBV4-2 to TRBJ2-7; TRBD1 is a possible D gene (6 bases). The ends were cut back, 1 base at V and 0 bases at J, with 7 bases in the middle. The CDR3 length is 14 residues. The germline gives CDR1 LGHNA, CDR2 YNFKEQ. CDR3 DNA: TGTGCCAGCAGCCAAGCGGACAGCTCCTACGAGCAGTACTTC. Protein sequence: CASSQADSSYEQYF.

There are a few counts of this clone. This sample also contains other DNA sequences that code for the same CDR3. The CDR3 bases are TGTGCCAGCAGCCCCGGGCTAGCTAGGACCTACGAGCAGTACTTC. Its protein product is CASSPGLARTYEQYF. The chain links TRBV28 to TRBJ2-7; D may be TRBD2 (5 bases). The V end lost 6 bases, the J end lost 2 bases, and 17 bases lay between the germline ends. The CDR3 consists of 15 residues. The germline CDR1 and CDR2 sequences are MDHEN and SYDVKM.

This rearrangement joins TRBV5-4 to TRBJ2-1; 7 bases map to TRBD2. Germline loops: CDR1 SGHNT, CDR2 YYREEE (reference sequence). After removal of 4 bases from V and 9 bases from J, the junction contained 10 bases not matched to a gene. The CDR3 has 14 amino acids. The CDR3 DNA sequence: TGTGCCAGCAGCGGAATAGCGGGTTCGGCTGAGCAGTTCTTC. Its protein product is CASSGIAGSAEQFF.

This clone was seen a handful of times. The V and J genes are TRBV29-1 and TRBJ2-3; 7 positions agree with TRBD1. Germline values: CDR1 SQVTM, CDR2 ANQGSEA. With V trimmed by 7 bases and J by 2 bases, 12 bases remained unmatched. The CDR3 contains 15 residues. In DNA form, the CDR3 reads TGCAGCGCAGAGACAGGGAAGAAATCCACAGATACGCAGTATTTT. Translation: CSAETGKKSTDTQYF.

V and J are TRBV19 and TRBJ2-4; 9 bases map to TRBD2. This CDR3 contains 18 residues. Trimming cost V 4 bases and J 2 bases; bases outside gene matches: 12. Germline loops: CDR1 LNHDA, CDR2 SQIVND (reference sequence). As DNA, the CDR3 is TGTGCCAGTAGTACGGACGGATTAGCGGGAGCGTCCAAAAACATTCAGTACTTC. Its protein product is CASSTDGLAGASKNIQYF.

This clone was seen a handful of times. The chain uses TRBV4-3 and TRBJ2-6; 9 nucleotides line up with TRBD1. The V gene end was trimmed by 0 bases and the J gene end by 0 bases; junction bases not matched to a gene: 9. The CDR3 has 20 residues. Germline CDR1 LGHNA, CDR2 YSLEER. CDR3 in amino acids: CASSQDSDRGLGSGANVLTF. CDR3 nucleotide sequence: TGCGCCAGCAGCCAAGATTCGGACAGGGGATTGGGCTCTGGGGCCAACGTCCTGACTTTC.

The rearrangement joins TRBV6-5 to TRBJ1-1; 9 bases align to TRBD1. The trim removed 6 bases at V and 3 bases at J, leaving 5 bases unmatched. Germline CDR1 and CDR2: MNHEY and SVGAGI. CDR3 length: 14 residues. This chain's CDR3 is CASSTGQGHTEAFF. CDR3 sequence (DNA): TGTGCCAGCAGCACGGGACAGGGTCACACTGAAGCTTTCTTT.

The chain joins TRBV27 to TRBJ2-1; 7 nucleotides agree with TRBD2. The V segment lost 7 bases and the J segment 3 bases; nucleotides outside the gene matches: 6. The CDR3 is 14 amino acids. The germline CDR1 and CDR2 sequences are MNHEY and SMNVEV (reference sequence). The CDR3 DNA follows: TGTGCCAGCATGCGGACTAGAATCTACAATGAGCAGTTCTTC. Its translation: CASMRTRIYNEQFF.

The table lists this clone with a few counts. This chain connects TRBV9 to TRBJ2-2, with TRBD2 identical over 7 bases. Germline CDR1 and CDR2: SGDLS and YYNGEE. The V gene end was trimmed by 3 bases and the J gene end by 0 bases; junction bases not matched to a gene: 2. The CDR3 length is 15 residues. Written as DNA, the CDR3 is TGTGCCAGCAGCGGCGGGAGAGCGAACACCGGGGAGCTGTTTTTT. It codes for CASSGGRANTGELFF.

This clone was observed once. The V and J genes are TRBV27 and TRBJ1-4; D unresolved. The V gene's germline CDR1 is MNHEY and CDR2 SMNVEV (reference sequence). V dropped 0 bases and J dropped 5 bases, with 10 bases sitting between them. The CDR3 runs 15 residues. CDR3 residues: CASSLSYSRNEKLFF. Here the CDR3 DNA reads TGTGCCAGCAGTTTATCCTACAGTAGGAATGAAAAACTGTTTTTT.

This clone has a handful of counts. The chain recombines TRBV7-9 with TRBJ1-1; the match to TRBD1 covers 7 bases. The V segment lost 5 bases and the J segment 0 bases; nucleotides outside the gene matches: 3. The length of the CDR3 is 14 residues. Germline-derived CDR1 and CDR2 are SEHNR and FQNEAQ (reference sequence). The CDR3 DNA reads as TGTGCCAGCAGCCGCAGGGGGATGAACACTGAAGCTTTCTTT. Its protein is CASSRRGMNTEAFF. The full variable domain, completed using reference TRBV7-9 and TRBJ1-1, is DTGVSQNPRHKITKRGQNVTFRCDPISEHNRLYWYRQTLGQGPEFLTYFQNEAQLEKSRLLSDRFSAERPKGSFSTLEIQRTEQGDSAMYLCASSRRGMNTEAFFGQGTRLTVV.

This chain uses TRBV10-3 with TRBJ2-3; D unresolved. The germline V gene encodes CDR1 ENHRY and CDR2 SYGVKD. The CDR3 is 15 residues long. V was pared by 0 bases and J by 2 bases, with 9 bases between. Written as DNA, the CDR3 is TGTGCCATCAGTGAGTCCGGCCAGGTCACAGATACGCAGTATTTT. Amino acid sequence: CAISESGQVTDTQYF.

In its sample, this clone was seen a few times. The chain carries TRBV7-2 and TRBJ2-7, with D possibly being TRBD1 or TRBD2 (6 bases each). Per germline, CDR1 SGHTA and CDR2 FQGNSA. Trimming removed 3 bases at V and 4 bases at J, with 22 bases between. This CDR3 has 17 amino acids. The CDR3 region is CASSFVGGPGANYEQYF. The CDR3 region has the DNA TGTGCCAGCAGCTTCGTCGGAGGGCCAGGGGCGAATTACGAGCAGTACTTC.

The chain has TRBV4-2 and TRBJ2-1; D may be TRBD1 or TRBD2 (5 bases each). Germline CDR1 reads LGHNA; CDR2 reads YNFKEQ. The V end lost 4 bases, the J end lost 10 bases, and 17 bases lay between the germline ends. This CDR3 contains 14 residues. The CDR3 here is CASSLPGRVREQFF. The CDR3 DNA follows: TGTGCCAGCAGCCTCCCGGGACGGGTCCGCGAGCAGTTCTTC.

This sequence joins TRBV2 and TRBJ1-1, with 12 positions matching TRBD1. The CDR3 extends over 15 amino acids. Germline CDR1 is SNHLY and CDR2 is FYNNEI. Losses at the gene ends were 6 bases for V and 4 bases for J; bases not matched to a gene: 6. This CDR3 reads CASSGTGGRGTEAFF. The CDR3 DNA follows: TGTGCCAGCAGCGGGACAGGGGGCCGTGGCACTGAAGCTTTCTTT.

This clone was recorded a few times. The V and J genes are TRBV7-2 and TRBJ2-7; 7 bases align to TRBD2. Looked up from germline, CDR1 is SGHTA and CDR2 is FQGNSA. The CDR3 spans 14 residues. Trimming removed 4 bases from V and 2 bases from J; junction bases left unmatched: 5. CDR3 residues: CASSYSSGTYEQYF. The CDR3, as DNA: TGTGCCAGCAGCTACTCTAGCGGAACCTACGAGCAGTACTTC.

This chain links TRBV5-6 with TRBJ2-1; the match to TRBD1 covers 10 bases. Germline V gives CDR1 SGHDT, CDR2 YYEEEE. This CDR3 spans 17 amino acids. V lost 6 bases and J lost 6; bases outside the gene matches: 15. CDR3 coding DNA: TGTGCCAGCACCATCCTCCAGCGACAGGGGGCGCTCAATGAGCAGTTCTTC. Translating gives CASTILQRQGALNEQFF.

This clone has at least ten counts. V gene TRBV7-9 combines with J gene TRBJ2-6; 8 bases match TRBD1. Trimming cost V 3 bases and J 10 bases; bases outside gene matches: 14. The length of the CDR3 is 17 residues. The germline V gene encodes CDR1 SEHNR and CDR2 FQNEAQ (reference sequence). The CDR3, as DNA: TGTGCCAGCAGCTTTCCCCTCGACACAGGGGGGCGAAACGTCCTGACTTTC. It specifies CASSFPLDTGGRNVLTF.

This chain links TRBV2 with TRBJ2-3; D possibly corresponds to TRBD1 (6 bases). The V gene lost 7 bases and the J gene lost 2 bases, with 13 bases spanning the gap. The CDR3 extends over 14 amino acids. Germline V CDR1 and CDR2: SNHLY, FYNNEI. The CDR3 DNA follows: TGTGCCAGCAATTATCAGGGGTCCACAGATACGCAGTATTTT. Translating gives CASNYQGSTDTQYF.

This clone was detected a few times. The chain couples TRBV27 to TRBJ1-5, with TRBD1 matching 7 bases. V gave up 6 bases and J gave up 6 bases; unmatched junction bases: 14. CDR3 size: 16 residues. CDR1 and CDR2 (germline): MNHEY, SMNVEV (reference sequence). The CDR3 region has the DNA TGTGCCAGCAGGCGACAGGGAGGGGGGCAAGGTCAGCCCCAGCATTTT. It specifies CASRRQGGGQGQPQHF.

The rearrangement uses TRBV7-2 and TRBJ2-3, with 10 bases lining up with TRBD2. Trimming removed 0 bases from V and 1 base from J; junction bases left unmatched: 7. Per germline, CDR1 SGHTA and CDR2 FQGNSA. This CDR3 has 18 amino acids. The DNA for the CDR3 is TGTGCCAGCAGCTTAGCGTCTGTGAGCGGGAGGGGCACAGATACGCAGTATTTT. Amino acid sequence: CASSLASVSGRGTDTQYF.

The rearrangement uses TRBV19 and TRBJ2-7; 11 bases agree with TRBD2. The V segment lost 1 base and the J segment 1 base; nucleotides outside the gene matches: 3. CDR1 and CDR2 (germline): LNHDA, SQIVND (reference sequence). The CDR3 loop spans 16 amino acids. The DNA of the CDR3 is TGTGCCAGTAGTATAGGAGGGACTAGCGGATCCTACGAGCAGTACTTC. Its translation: CASSIGGTSGSYEQYF.